Detailed here is one T cell receptor (beta chain). As yet, its antigen is unknown. The data were produced by immunoSEQ multiplex PCR, yet TCRdb's version contains in-frame clones alone and is incomplete. The sample has over 150,000 clones, about nine tenths seen once. The data were taken from a study of T cell responses to AZD1222 COVID-19 vaccine. Study information: Researchers grouped second doses given at about 4 or about 12 weeks into one pool.

Study-wide findings and caveats: A mostly white British donor set with more females was recruited, and clonal diversity was possibly underestimated.

The sample consisted of peripheral blood, taken on day 0 of AZD1222 vaccination. The source is an adult in good health.

The CDR3 is CATSDGLAFEQFF. In DNA form, the CDR3 reads TGTGCCACCAGTGACGGTCTAGCGTTCGAGCAGTTCTTC. The chain combines TRBV24-1 with TRBJ2-1; D might be TRBD2 (6 bases). This CDR3 has 13 amino acids. Germline V lookup: CDR1 KGHDR, CDR2 SFDVKD. Trimming removed 4 bases from V and 10 bases from J, with 13 bases in between.